Following are 12 T cell receptor beta chains from one sample sequenced in a study of vaccination and CD4 T cells after COVID-19. Noted treatment: approximately 9-day PBMC culture with coronavirus spike peptide pools or control peptides (ViraFEST assay). Sequencing of cultured CD4+ T cell DNA used the Oncomine TCR Beta short-read assay. A single record per CDR3 protein comes from TCRdb applying MiXCR to the PCR reads. The sample consists of about 15,000 distinct CDR3 sequences, around 48% of them appearing once. The antigens these receptors bind are not known. Sequencing used CD4+ T cells from blood, cultured in vitro. These receptors were obtained from a human donor who had recovered from COVID-19.

This clonotype was counted between two and nine times. This chain links TRBV20-1 with TRBJ2-2; unclear D gene. Germline V gene lookup returns CDR1 DFQATT and CDR2 SNEGSKA (reference sequence). This CDR3 comprises 13 residues. Between the trimmed V and J ends, which lost 4 bases and 7 bases, there was a span of 13 bases. The CDR3 protein is CSATRDSGGELFF. The CDR3 DNA is TGCAGTGCTACCAGAGACTCGGGCGGGGAGCTGTTTTTT.

The J gene is TRBJ2-3, the V gene TRBV20-1, with TRBD2 as a possible D gene (6 bases). The V gene lost 7 bases and the J gene lost 3 bases, with 17 bases spanning the gap. Germline V gene lookup returns CDR1 DFQATT and CDR2 SNEGSKA (reference sequence). The length of the CDR3 is 14 residues. CDR3 nucleotide sequence: TGCAGTGTCAAAGCGGGTATAGGGACAGATACGCAGTATTTT. Encoded protein: CSVKAGIGTDTQYF.

The rearrangement links TRBV27 to TRBJ1-5; D is perhaps TRBD1 (6 bases). The CDR3 extends over 14 amino acids. The V end lost 6 bases, the J end lost 3 bases, and 12 bases lay between the germline ends. Per the germline V gene, CDR1 is MNHEY and CDR2 is SMNVEV (reference sequence). This CDR3 reads CASRVRGANQPQHF. In DNA, the CDR3 is TGTGCCAGCAGAGTAAGGGGGGCCAATCAGCCCCAGCATTTT.

The chain employs TRBV5-4 and TRBJ1-1; the D gene is possibly TRBD1 (5 bases). V lost 4 bases to trimming and J lost 5 bases, with 18 bases between them. The CDR3 spans 15 residues. Germline assignment: CDR1 SGHNT and CDR2 YYREEE (reference sequence). This chain's CDR3 is CASSDIRGRGTEAFF. Here the CDR3 DNA reads TGTGCCAGCAGCGACATACGGGGGAGAGGAACTGAAGCTTTCTTT. The variable domain in full, completed from reference TRBV5-4 and TRBJ1-1, reads ETGVTQSPTHLIKTRGQQVTLRCSSQSGHNTVSWYQQALGQGPQFIFQYYREEENGRGNFPPRFSGLQFPNYSSELNVNALELDDSALYLCASSDIRGRGTEAFFGQGTRLTVV.

The chain links TRBV12-3 or TRBV12-4 to TRBJ1-2, with TRBD1 matching 9 bases. V trimming: 5 bases; J trimming: 8 bases; junction bases outside the gene matches: 9. The CDR3 totals 14 residues. This CDR3 reads CASSPTGGGSGYTF. CDR3 bases: TGTGCCAGCAGTCCGACAGGGGGTGGGTCGGGCTACACCTTC.

The chain uses TRBV20-1 and TRBJ2-5; 9 nucleotides line up with TRBD2. Germline V lookup: CDR1 DFQATT, CDR2 SNEGSKA (reference sequence). V lost 0 bases and J lost 4; bases outside the gene matches: 6. The CDR3 is 15 residues long. CDR3 amino acids: CSARELGLAPETQYF. The CDR3 DNA follows: TGCAGTGCTAGAGAACTGGGACTAGCTCCAGAGACCCAGTACTTC.

In its sample, this clonotype was seen a few times. The rearrangement links TRBV6-1 to TRBJ1-4, with TRBD1 identical over 8 bases. Germline CDR1 MNHNS, CDR2 SASEGT. V lost 8 bases and J lost 6; bases outside the gene matches: 2. The CDR3 has 12 residues. DNA for the CDR3: TGTGCCAGCTCGACAGGGGATGAAAAACTGTTTTTT. It is translated as CASSTGDEKLFF.

This clonotype was counted a single time. The chain carries TRBV12-3 or TRBV12-4 and TRBJ2-1; tentative D call: TRBD2 (6 bases). The CDR3 covers 16 residues. Trimming took off 5 bases at V and 0 bases at J, with 14 bases between the two ends. In DNA, the CDR3 is TGTGCCAGCAGTGGACCGGGACTCCTCTCCTACAATGAGCAGTTCTTC. Protein product: CASSGPGLLSYNEQFF.

The chain links TRBV2 to TRBJ2-5; 8 bases match TRBD1. The V gene end was trimmed by 6 bases and the J gene end by 1 base; junction bases not matched to a gene: 1. This CDR3 has 13 amino acids. Germline V lookup: CDR1 SNHLY, CDR2 FYNNEI. This chain's CDR3 is CASRDRAQETQYF. CDR3 in DNA: TGTGCCAGCAGGGACAGGGCCCAAGAGACCCAGTACTTC. The full variable domain, completed using reference TRBV2 and TRBJ2-5, is EPEVTQTPSHQVTQMGQEVILRCVPISNHLYFYWYRQILGQKVEFLVSFYNNEISEKSEIFDDQFSVERPDGSNFTLKIRSTKLEDSAMYFCASRDRAQETQYFGPGTRLLVL.

The CDR3 DNA follows: TGTGCCAGTAAGGACCTCTCTGGAAACACCATATATTTT. This codes for CASKDLSGNTIYF. The chain is built from TRBV19 and TRBJ1-3; D not certain. The CDR3 totals 13 residues. V was trimmed by 7 bases and J by 0 bases, leaving 7 bases between them. Germline-derived CDR1 and CDR2 are LNHDA and SQIVND (reference sequence).

This chain joins TRBV6-1 and TRBJ2-2, with D unclear. Germline CDR1 and CDR2: MNHNS and SASEGT. This CDR3 spans 14 amino acids. Trimming removed 6 bases from V and 1 base from J, with 9 bases in between. CDR3 region: CASSWDLNTGELFF. Written as DNA, the CDR3 is TGTGCCAGCAGCTGGGATTTGAACACCGGGGAGCTGTTTTTT.

In its sample, this clonotype was seen a few times. This chain joins TRBV20-1 and TRBJ1-2, with 7 bases lining up with TRBD1. This CDR3 has 13 amino acids. Germline V gene lookup returns CDR1 DFQATT and CDR2 SNEGSKA (reference sequence). V lost 6 bases and J lost 4; bases outside the gene matches: 8. The CDR3 is CSAETGPTYGYTF. In DNA, the CDR3 is TGCAGTGCCGAGACAGGGCCAACCTATGGCTACACCTTC.